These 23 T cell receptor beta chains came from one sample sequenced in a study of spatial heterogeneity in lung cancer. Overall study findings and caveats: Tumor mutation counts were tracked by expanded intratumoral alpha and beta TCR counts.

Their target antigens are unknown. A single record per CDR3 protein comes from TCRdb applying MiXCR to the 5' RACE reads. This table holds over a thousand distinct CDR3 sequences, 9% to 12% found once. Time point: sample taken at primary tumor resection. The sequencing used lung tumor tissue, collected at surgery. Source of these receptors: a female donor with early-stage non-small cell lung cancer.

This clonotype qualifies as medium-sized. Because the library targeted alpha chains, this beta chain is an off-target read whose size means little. The CDR3 DNA sequence: TGTGCCAGTAGTCAAGGACTAGCGGGCTACGAGCAGTACTTC. This encodes CASSQGLAGYEQYF. The chain combines TRBV19 with TRBJ2-7; 11 bases map to TRBD2. CDR1 is LNHDA, CDR2 SQIVND, per germline (reference sequence). The V segment lost 5 bases and the J segment 3 bases; nucleotides outside the gene matches: 3. CDR3 length: 14 residues.

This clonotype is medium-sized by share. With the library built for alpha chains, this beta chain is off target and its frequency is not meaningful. The CDR3 region is CASSLSGQGLQPQHF. The CDR3 DNA is TGTGCCAGCAGCTTAAGTGGACAGGGACTTCAGCCCCAGCATTTT. V gene TRBV7-9 combines with J gene TRBJ1-5; 8 positions agree with TRBD1. Germline V gene data show CDR1 as SEHNR and CDR2 as FQNEAQ (reference sequence). The CDR3 extends over 15 amino acids. Trimming at V came to 2 bases and at J to 6 bases, leaving 6 bases not matched to a gene.

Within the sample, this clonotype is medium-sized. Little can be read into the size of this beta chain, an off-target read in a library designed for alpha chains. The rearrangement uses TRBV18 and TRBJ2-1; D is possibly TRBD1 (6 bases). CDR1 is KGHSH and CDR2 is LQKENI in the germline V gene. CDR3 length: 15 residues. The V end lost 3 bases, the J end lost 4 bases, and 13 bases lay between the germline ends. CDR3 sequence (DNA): TGTGCCAGCTCACCTCACAGGGTAGGGTACAATGAGCAGTTCTTC. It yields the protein CASSPHRVGYNEQFF.

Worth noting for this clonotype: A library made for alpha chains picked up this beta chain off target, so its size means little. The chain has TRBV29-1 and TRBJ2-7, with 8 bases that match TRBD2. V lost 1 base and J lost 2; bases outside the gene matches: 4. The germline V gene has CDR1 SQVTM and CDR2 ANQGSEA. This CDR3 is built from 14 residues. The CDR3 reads CSVEGLAGAYEQYF. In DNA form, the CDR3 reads TGCAGCGTTGAAGGGCTAGCGGGTGCCTACGAGCAGTACTTC.

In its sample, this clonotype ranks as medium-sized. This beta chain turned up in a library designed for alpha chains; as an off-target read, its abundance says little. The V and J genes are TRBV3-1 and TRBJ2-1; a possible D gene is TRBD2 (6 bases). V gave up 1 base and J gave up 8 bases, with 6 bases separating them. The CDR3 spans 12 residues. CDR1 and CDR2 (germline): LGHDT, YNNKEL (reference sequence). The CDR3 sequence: CASSQAGDEQFF. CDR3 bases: TGTGCCAGCAGCCAAGCGGGGGATGAGCAGTTCTTC.

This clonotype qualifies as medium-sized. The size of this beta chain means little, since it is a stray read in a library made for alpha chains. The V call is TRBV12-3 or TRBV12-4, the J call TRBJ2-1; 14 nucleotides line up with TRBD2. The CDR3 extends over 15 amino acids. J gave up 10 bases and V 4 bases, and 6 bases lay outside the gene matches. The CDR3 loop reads CASSWGTSGRLEQFF. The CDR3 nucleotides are TGTGCCAGCAGTTGGGGGACTAGCGGGAGATTGGAGCAGTTCTTC.

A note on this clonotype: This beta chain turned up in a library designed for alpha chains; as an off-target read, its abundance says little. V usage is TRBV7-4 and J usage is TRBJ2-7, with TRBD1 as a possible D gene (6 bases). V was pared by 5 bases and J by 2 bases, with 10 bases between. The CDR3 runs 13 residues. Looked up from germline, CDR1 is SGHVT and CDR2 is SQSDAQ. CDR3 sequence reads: CASSGDMTYEQYF. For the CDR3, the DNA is TGTGCCAGCAGCGGGGACATGACCTACGAGCAGTACTTC.

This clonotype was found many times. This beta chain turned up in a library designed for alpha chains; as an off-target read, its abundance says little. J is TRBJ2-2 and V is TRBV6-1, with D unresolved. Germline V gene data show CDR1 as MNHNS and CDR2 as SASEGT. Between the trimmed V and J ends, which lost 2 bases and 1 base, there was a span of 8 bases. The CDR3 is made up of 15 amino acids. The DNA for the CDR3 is TGTGCCAGCAGTGAAAGTACACAGAACACCGGGGAGCTGTTTTTT. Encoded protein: CASSESTQNTGELFF.

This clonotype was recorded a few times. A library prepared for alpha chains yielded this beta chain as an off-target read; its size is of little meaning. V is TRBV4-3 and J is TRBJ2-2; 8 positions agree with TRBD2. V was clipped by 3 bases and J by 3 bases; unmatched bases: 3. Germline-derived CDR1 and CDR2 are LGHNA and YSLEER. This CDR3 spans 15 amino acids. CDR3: CASSHTSGDTGELFF. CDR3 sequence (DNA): TGCGCCAGCAGCCACACTAGCGGCGACACCGGGGAGCTGTTTTTT.

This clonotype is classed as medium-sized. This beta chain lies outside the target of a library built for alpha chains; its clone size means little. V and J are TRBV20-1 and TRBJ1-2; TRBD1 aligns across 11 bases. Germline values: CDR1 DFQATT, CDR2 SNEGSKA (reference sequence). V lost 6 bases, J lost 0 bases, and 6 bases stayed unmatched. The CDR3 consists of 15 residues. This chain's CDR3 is CSARGTGGSNYGYTF. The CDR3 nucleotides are TGCAGTGCCCGCGGGACAGGGGGTTCTAACTATGGCTACACCTTC.

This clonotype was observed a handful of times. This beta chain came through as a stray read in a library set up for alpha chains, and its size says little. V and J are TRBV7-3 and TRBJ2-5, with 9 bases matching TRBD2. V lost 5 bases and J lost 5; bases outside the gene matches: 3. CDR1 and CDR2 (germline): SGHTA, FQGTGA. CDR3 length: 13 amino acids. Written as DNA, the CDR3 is TGTGCCAGCAGCCTGACTAGCGGTGAGACCCAGTACTTC. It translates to CASSLTSGETQYF.

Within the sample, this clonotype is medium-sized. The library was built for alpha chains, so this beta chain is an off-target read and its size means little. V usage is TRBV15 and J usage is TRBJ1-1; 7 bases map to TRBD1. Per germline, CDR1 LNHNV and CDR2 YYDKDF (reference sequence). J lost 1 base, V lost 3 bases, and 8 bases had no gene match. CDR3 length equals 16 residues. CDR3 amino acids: CATSRQFGQANTEAFF. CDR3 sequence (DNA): TGTGCCACCAGCAGGCAATTCGGACAGGCGAACACTGAAGCTTTCTTT.

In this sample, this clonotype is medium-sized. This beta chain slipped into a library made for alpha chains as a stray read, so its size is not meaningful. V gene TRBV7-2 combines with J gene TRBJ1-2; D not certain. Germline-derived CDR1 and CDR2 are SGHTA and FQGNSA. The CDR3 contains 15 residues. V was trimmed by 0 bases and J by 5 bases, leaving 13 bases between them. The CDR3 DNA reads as TGTGCCAGCAGCTTAGCGACCCTAAACTCATATGGCTACACCTTC. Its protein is CASSLATLNSYGYTF. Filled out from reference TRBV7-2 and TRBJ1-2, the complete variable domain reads GAGVSQSPSNKVTEKGKDVELRCDPISGHTALYWYRQSLGQGLEFLIYFQGNSAPDKSGLPSDRFSAERTGGSVSTLTIQRTQQEDSAVYLCASSLATLNSYGYTFGSGTRLTVV.

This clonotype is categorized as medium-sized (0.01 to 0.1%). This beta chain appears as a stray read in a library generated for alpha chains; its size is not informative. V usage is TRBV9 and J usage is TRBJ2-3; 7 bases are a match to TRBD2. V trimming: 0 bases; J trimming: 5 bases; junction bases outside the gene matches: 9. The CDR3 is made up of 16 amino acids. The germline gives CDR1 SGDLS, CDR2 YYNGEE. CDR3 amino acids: CASSVERDHRIDTQYF. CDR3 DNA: TGTGCCAGCAGCGTAGAGCGGGATCACCGGATAGATACGCAGTATTTT.

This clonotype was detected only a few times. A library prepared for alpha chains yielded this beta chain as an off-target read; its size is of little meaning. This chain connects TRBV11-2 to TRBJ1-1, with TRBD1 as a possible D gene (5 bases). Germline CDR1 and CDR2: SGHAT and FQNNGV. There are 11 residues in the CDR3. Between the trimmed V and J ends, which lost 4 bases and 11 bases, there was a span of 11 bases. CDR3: CASSSGFDAFF. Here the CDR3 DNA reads TGTGCCAGCAGCTCAGGGTTCGATGCTTTCTTT.

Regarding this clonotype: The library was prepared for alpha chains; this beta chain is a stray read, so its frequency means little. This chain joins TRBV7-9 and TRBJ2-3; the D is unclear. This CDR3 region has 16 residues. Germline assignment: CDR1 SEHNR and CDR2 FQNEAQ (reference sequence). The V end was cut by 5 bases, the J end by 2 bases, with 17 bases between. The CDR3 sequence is CASSPWFKISTDTQYF. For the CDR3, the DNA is TGTGCCAGCAGCCCTTGGTTTAAGATCTCCACAGATACGCAGTATTTT. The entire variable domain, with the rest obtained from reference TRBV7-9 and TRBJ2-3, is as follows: DTGVSQNPRHKITKRGQNVTFRCDPISEHNRLYWYRQTLGQGPEFLTYFQNEAQLEKSRLLSDRFSAERPKGSFSTLEIQRTEQGDSAMYLCASSPWFKISTDTQYFGPGTRLTVL.

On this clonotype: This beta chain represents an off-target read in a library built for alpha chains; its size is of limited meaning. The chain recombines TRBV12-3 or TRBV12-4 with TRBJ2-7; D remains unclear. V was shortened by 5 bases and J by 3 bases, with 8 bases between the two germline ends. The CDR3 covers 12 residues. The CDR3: CASSPLGYEQYF. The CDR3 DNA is TGTGCCAGCAGTCCCCTTGGCTACGAGCAGTACTTC.

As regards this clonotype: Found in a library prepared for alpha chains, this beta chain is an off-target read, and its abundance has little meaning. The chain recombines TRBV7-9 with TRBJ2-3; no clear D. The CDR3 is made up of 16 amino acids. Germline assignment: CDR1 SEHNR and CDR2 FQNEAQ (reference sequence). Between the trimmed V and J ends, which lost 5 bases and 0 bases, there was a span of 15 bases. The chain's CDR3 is CASSHTKAVSTDTQYF. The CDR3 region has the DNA TGTGCCAGCAGCCACACTAAGGCGGTGAGCACAGATACGCAGTATTTT.

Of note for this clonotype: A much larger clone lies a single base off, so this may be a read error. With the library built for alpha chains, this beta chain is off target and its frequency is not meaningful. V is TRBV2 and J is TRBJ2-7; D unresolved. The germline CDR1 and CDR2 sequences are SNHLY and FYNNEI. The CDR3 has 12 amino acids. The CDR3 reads CSSSDTGYEQYF. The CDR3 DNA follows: TGTTCCAGCAGTGACACTGGTTACGAGCAGTACTTC.

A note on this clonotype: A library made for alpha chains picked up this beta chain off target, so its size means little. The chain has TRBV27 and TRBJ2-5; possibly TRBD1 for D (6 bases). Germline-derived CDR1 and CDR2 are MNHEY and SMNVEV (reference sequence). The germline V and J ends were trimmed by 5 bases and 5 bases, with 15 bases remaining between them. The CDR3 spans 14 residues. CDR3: CASSHPGQGETQYF. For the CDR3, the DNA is TGTGCCAGCAGTCACCCGGGCCAGGGGGAGACCCAGTACTTC.

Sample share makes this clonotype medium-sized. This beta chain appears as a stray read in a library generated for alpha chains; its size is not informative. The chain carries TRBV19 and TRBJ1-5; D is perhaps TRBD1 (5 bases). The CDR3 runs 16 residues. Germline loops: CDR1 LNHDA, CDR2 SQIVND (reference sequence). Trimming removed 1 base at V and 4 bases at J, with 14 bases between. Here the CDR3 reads CASSIARGQGNQPQHF. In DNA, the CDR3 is TGTGCCAGTAGTATAGCCCGGGGCCAGGGAAATCAGCCCCAGCATTTT.

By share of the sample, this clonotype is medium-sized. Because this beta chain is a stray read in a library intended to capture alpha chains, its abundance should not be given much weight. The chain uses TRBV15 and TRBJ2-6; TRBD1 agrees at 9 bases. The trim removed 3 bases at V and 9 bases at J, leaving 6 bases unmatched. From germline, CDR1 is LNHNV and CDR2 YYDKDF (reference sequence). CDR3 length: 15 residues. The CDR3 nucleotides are TGTGCCACCAGCAGGGGGGACAGGGCCGACAACGTCCTGACTTTC. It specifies CATSRGDRADNVLTF.

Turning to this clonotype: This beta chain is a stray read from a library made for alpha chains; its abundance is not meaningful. The CDR3 region is CASSEGTGYEQYF. As DNA, the CDR3 is TGTGCCAGCAGCGAAGGGACAGGGTACGAGCAGTACTTC. V and J are TRBV9 and TRBJ2-7; 9 bases fit TRBD1. Germline CDR1 SGDLS, CDR2 YYNGEE. The CDR3 is 13 amino acids. The J segment lost 4 bases and the V segment lost 3 bases, leaving 2 bases of the junction unmatched.